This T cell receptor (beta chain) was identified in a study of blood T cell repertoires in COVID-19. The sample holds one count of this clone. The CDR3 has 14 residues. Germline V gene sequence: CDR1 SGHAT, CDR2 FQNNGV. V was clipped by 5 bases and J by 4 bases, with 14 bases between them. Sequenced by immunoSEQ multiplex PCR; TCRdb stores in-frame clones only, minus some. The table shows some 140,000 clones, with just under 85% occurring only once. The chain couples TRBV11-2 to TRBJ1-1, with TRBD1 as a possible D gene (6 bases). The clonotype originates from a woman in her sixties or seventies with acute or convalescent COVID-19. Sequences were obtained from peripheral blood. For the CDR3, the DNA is TGTGCCAGCAGCGCTCAGGGGAGTGGCACTGAAGCTTTCTTT. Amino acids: CASSAQGSGTEAFF.